This T cell receptor (beta chain) was captured in a study of blood T cell repertoires in COVID-19. On the study more broadly: Researchers got acute and convalescent COVID-19 samples from the United States, Italy and Spain. PBMCs, B-cell-depleted T cells, or T cells provided the cDNA or gDNA that made up the material.

The V end lost 3 bases, the J end lost 0 bases, and 12 bases lay between the germline ends. Per germline, CDR1 SEHNR and CDR2 FQNEAQ (reference sequence). CDR3 length: 16 residues. In the original processing: Reference gene primers were amplified, and this amplification served to estimate nucleated cell counts. Here immunoSEQ multiplex PCR was the method, and the copy in TCRdb shows in-frame clones only, minus some. That table supplies the V and J calls and clone size; D and trimming were determined from the DNA. The table lists roughly 160,000 clones, 86% of them singletons. The genes are TRBV7-9 and TRBJ1-3; D remains unclear. Sequencing used peripheral blood. The clonotype was recovered from a man aged 55 to 70 with acute or convalescent COVID-19. The CDR3 region is CASSFPPGSSGNTIYF. The CDR3 DNA sequence: TGTGCCAGCAGCTTCCCTCCAGGCAGCTCTGGAAACACCATATATTTT. The full variable domain, its missing parts supplied by reference TRBV7-9 and TRBJ1-3, is DTGVSQNPRHKITKRGQNVTFRCDPISEHNRLYWYRQTLGQGPEFLTYFQNEAQLEKSRLLSDRFSAERPKGSFSTLEIQRTEQGDSAMYLCASSFPPGSSGNTIYFGEGSWLTVV.